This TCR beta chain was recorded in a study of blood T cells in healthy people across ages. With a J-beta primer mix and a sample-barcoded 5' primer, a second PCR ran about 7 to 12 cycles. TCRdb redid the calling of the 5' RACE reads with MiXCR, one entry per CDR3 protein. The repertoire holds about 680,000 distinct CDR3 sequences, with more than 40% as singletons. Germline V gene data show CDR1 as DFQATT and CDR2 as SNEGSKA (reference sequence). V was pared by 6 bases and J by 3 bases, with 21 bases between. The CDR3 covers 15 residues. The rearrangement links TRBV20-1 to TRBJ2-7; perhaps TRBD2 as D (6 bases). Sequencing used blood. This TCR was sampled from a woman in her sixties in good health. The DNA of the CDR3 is TGCAGTGCCCCGGTGTTGGAGGGGAAAGGCTACGAGCAGTACTTC. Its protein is CSAPVLEGKGYEQYF.